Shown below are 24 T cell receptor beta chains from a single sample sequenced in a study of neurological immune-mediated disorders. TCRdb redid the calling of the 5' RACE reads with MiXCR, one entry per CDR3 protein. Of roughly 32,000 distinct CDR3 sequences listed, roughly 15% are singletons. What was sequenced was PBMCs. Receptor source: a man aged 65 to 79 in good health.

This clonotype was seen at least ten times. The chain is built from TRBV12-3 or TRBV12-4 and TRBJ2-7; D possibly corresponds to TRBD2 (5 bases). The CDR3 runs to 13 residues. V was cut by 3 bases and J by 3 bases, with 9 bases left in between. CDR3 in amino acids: CASSLSRDYEQYF. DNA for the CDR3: TGTGCCAGCAGTTTGAGTCGGGACTACGAGCAGTACTTC.

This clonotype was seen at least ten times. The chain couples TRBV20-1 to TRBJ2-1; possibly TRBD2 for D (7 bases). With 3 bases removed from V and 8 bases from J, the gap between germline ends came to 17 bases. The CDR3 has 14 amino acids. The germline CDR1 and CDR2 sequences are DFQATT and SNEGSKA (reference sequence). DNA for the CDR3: TGCAGTGCTAGGGGCGGGGGCCTTTACGATGAGCAGTTCTTC. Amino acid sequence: CSARGGGLYDEQFF.

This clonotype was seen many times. CDR3: CASSEAGFQETQYF. DNA of the CDR3: TGCGCCAGCAGTGAGGCCGGTTTCCAAGAGACCCAGTACTTC. V usage is TRBV10-2 and J usage is TRBJ2-5; D gene uncertain. Germline loops: CDR1 WSHSY, CDR2 SAAADI. This CDR3 has 14 residues. The V gene lost 2 bases and the J gene lost 1 base, with 8 bases spanning the gap.

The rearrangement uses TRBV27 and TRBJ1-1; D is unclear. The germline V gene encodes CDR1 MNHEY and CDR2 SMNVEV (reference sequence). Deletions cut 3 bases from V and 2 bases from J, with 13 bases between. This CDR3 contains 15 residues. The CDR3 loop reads CASSFGMGYNTEAFF. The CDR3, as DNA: TGTGCCAGCAGTTTCGGTATGGGATACAACACTGAAGCTTTCTTT.

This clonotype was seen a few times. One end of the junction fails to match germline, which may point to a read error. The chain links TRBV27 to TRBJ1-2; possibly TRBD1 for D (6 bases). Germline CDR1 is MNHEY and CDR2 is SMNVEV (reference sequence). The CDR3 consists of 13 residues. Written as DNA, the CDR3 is TGTGCCAGCATGGGGGGGGCGATCTATGGCTACAACTTC. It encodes CASMGGAIYGYNF.

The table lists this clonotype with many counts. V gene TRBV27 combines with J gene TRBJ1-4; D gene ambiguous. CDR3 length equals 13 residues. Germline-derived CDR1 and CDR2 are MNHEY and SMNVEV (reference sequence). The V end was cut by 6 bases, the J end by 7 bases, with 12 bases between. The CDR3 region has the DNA TGTGCCAGCAGGGTACAAGAGGGTGAAAAACTGTTTTTT. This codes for CASRVQEGEKLFF.

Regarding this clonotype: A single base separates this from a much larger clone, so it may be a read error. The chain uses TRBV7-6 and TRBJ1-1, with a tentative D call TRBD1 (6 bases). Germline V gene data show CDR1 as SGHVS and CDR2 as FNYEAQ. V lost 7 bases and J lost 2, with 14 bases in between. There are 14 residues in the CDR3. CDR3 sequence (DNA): TGTGCCAGCATCCCCGGGACACCTAACACTGAAGCTTTCTTT. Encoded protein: CASIPGTPNTEAFF.

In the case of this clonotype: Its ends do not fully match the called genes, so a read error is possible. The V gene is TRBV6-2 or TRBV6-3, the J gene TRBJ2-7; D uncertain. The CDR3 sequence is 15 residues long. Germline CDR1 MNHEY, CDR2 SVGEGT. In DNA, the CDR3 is TGTGCCAGCAGTTACTGGAGCTGGAGACCCTACGATCAGTACTTC. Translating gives CASSYWSWRPYDQYF.

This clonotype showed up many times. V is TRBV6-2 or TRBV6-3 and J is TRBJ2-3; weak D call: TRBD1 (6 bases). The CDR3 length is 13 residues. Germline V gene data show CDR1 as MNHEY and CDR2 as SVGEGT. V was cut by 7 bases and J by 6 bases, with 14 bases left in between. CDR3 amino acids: CASTPRGSDTQYF. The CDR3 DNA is TGTGCCAGCACCCCGAGGGGGAGTGATACGCAGTATTTT.

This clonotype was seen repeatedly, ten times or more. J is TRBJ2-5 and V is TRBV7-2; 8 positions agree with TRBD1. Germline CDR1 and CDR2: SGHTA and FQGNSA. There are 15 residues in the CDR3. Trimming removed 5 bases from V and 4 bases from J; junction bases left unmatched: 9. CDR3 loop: CASSVRGLWVETQYF. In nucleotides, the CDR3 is TGTGCCAGCAGCGTCAGGGGGCTGTGGGTAGAGACCCAGTACTTC.

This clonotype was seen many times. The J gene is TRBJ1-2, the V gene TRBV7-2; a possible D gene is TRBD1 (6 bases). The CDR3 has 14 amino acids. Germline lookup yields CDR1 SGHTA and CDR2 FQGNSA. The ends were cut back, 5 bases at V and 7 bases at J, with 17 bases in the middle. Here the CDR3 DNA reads TGTGCCAGCAGCACCTACACAGGGCTTGGTGGCTACACCTTC. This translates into CASSTYTGLGGYTF. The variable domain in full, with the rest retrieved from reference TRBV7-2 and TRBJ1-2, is GAGVSQSPSNKVTEKGKDVELRCDPISGHTALYWYRQSLGQGLEFLIYFQGNSAPDKSGLPSDRFSAERTGGSVSTLTIQRTQQEDSAVYLCASSTYTGLGGYTFGSGTRLTVV.

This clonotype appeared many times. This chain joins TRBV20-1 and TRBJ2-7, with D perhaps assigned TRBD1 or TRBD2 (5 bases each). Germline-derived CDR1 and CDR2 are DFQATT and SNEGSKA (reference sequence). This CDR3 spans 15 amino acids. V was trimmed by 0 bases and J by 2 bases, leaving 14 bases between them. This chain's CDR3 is CSARDTRRDAYEQYF. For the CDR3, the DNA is TGCAGTGCTAGAGATACCAGAAGGGACGCCTACGAGCAGTACTTC.

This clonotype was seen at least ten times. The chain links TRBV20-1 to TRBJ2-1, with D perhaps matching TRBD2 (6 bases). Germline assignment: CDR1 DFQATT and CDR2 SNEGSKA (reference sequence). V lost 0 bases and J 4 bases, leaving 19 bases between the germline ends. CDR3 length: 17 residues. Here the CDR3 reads CSARELGKGGPYNEQFF. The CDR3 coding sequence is TGCAGTGCTAGAGAGTTGGGCAAGGGAGGCCCGTACAATGAGCAGTTCTTC.

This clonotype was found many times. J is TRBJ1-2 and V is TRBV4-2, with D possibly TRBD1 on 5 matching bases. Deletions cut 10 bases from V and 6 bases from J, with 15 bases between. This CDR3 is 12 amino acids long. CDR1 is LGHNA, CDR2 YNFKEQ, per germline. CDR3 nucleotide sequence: TGTGCCACTTCTGGGGGTTCCCATGGCTACACCTTC. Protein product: CATSGGSHGYTF.

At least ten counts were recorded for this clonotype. The CDR3 DNA sequence: TGTGCCACCAGCAGCCCCGGGACAGGGTTGGAGACCCAGTACTTC. Its translation is CATSSPGTGLETQYF. V is TRBV15 and J is TRBJ2-5; TRBD1 matches 9 bases. This CDR3 has 15 residues. The ends lost 3 bases at V and 5 bases at J; junction bases unmatched: 7. Looked up from germline, CDR1 is LNHNV and CDR2 is YYDKDF (reference sequence). The full variable domain, completed using reference TRBV15 and TRBJ2-5, is DAMVIQNPRYQVTQFGKPVTLSCSQTLNHNVMYWYQQKSSQAPKLLFHYYDKDFNNEADTPDNFQSRRPNTSFCFLDIRSPGLGDTAMYLCATSSPGTGLETQYFGPGTRLLVL.

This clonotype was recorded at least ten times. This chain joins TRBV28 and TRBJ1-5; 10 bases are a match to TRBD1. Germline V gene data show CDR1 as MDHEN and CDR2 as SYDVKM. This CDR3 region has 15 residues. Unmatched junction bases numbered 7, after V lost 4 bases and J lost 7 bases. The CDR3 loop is CASSSPGQGFQPQHF. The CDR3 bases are TGTGCCAGCAGTTCCCCGGGACAGGGGTTCCAGCCCCAGCATTTT.

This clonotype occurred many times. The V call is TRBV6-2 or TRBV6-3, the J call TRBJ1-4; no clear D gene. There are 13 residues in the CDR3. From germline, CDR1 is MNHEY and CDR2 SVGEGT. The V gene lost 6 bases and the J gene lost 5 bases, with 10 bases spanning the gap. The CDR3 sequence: CASSPGENEKLFF. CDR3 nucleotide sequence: TGTGCCAGCAGCCCCGGGGAGAATGAAAAACTGTTTTTT.

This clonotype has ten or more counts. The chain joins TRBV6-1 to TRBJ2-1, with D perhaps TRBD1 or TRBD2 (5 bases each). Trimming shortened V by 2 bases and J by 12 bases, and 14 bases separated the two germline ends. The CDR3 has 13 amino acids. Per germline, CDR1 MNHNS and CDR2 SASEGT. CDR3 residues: CASSEYGGKGQFF. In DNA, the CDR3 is TGTGCCAGCAGTGAATATGGGGGTAAAGGGCAGTTCTTC.

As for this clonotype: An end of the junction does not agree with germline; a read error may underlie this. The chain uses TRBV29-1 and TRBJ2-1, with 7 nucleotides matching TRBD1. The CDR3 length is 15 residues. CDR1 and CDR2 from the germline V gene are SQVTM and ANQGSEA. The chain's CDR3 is CSFEAPQGQTDQQFF. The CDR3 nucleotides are TGCAGCTTTGAAGCCCCCCAGGGACAGACAGATCAGCAGTTCTTC.

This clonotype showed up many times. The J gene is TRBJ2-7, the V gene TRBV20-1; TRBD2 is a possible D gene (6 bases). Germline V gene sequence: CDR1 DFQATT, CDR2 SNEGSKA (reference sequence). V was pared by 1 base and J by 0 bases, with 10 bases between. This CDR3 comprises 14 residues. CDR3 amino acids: CSARVEGSSYEQYF. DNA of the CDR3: TGCAGTGCTAGAGTGGAGGGGAGCTCCTACGAGCAGTACTTC.

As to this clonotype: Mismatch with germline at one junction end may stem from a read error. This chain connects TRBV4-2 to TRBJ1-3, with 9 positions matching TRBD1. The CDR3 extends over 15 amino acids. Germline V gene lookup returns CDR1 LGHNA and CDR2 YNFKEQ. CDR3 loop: CASSQVWTGADTIYF. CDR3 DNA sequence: TGTGCCAGCAGTCAAGTATGGACAGGGGCGGACACCATATATTTT.

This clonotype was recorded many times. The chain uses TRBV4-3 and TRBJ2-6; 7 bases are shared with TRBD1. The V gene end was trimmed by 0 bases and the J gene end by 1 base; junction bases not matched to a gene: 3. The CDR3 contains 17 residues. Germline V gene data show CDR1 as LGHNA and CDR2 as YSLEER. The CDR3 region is CASSQDGRGSGANVLTF. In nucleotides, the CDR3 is TGCGCCAGCAGCCAAGATGGCAGGGGGTCTGGGGCCAACGTCCTGACTTTC.

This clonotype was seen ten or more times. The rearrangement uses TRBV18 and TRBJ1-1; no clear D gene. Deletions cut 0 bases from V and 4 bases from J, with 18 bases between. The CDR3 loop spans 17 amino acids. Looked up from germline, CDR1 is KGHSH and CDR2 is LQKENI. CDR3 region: CASSPPSSVAKPTEAFF. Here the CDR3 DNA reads TGTGCCAGCTCACCACCAAGCTCAGTCGCTAAACCCACTGAAGCTTTCTTT.

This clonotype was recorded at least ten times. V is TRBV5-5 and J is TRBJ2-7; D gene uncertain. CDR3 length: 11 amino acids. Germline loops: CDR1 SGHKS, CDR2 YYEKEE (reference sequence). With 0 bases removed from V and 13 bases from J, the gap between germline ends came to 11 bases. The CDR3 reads CASSLDGSDYF. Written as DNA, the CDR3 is TGTGCCAGCAGCTTGGACGGCAGCGACTACTTC.